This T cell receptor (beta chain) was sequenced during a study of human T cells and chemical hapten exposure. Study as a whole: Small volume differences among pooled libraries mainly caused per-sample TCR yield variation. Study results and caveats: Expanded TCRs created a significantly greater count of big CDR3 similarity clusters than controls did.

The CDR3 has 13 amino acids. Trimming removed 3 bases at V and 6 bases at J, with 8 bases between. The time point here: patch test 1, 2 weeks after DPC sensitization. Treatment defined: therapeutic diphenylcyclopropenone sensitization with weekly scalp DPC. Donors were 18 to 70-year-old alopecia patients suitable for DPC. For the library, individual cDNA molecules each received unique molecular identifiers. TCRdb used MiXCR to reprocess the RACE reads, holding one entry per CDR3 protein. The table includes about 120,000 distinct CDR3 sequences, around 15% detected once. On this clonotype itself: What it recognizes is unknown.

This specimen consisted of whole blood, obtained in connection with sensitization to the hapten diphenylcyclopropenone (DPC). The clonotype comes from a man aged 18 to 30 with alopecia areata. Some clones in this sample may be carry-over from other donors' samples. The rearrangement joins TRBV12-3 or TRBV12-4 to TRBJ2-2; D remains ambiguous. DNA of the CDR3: TGTGCCAGCAGTTTTGGGTCTCCCGGGGAGCTGTTTTTT. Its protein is CASSFGSPGELFF.